Sequencing of this T cell receptor (beta chain) was carried out in a study of human CD8 memory T cell subsets. Libraries of TCR beta chains were produced by 5' RACE (UMI-labeled). TCRdb reworked the 5' RACE reads into one entry per CDR3 protein, no DNA. This sample lists approximately 11,000 distinct CDR3 sequences; its ten largest clones have roughly 8.6%. Germline V lookup: CDR1 MDHEN, CDR2 SYDVKM. CDR3 length equals 11 residues. The receptor's source is a human donor in good health. Sample: CD8+ T cells from PBMCs. The chain uses TRBV28 and TRBJ1-1. CDR3 amino acids: CASSLAAEAFF.